A selection of T cell receptor beta chains follows, all from one sample in a study of shared clonotypes between healthy human individuals. Produced via immunoSEQ multiplex PCR; TCRdb's table is partial and in-frame only. The sample has 2 million to 2.5 million clones, roughly 95% seen once; the top ten hold less than 0.15%. Sequencing input: naive CD4+ T cells sorted from blood. Every receptor here comes from a young man in good health. Each CDR3 is given without its conserved first and last residue.

V,J,CDR3
TRBV7-2,TRBJ2-1,ASSPGTIGF
TRBV19,TRBJ2-2,ASSIMGANTGELF
TRBV9,TRBJ2-7,ASSVDGKSYEQY
TRBV4-1,TRBJ2-2,ASSQEGMKEARGRPGELF
TRBV28,TRBJ2-7,ASSPGTGTGEQY
TRBV19,TRBJ1-3,ASRTGTRIANTIY
TRBV6-5,TRBJ2-2,ARVGTGGNTGELF
TRBV28,TRBJ2-5,ASSIPQGWETQY
TRBV6-5,TRBJ1-1,ASRGRPNTEAF
TRBV6-6,TRBJ1-6,ASSAAGDSPLH
TRBV19,TRBJ1-2,ASSNREANYGYT
TRBV6-5,TRBJ2-7,ASRALTGGFYEQY
TRBV5-1,TRBJ2-1,ASSLTSGAYNEQF
TRBV29-1,TRBJ2-1,SVRRANEQF
TRBV18,TRBJ1-1,ASSPTGVVSNTEAF
TRBV7-9,TRBJ1-6,ASSLDRDGNSPLH
TRBV7-9,TRBJ2-7,ASSLSTGSDEQY
TRBV10-2,TRBJ2-7,ASRGESHEQY
TRBV2,TRBJ2-3,ASSVISTDTQY
TRBV2,TRBJ2-3,ATRSLGDTQY
TRBV28,TRBJ2-2,ASSSGTSPGELF
TRBV6-5,TRBJ1-1,ASSLELRYTEAF
TRBV6-5,TRBJ2-2,ASSYSQGGTGELF
TRBV11-2,TRBJ2-2,ASSQRTSTRGGELF
TRBV28,TRBJ1-5,ASTWRSNQPQH
TRBV25-1,TRBJ1-2,ASSDGQLRGYT
TRBV13,TRBJ2-1,ASSSGTLSYNEQF
TRBV5-3,TRBJ1-2,ASSLMTGLGYT